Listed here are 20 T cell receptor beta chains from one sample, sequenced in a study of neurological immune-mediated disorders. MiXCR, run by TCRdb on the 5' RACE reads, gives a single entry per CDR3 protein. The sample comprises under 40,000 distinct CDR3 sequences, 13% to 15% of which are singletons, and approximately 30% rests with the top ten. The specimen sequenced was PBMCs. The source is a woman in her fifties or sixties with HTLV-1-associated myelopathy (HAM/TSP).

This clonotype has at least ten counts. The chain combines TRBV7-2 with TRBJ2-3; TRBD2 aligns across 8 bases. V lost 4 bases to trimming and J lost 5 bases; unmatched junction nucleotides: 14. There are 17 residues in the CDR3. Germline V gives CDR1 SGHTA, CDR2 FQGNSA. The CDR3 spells CASSSLWQRGIGDTQYF. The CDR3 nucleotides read TGTGCCAGCAGCTCCCTTTGGCAGCGGGGGATCGGAGATACGCAGTATTTT.

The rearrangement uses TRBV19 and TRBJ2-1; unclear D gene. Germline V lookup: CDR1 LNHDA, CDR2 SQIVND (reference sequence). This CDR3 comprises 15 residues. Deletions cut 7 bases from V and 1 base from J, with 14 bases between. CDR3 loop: CASNSDLGSYNEQFF. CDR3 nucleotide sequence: TGTGCCAGTAACTCCGACCTTGGATCCTACAATGAGCAGTTCTTC.

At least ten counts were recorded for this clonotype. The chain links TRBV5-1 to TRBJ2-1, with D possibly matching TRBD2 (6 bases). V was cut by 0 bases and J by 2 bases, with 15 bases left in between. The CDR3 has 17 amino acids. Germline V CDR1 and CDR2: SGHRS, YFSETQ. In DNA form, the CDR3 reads TGCGCCAGCAGCTTGGCCGTGGGGCGGGAACCCTACAATGAGCAGTTCTTC. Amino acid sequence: CASSLAVGREPYNEQFF. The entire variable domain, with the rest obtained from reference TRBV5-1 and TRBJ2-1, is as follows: KAGVTQTPRYLIKTRGQQVTLSCSPISGHRSVSWYQQTPGQGLQFLFEYFSETQRNKGNFPGRFSGRQFSNSRSEMNVSTLELGDSALYLCASSLAVGREPYNEQFFGPGTRLTVL.

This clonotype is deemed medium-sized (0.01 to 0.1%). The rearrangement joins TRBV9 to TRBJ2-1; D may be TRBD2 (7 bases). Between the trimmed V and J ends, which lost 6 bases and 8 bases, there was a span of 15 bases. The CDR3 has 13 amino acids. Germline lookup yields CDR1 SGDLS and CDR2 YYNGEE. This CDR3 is CASTKGGVDEQFF. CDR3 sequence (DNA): TGTGCCAGCACTAAAGGGGGGGTGGATGAGCAGTTCTTC.

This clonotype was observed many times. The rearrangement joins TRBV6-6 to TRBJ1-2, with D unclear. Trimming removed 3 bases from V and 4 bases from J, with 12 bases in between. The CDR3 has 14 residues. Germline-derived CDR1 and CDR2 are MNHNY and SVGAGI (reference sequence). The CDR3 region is CASSYREQAYGYTF. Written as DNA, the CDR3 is TGTGCCAGCAGTTATAGGGAGCAGGCCTATGGCTACACCTTC.

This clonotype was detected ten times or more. The CDR3 sequence: CASSLGRLNTEAFF. The CDR3 DNA follows: TGTGCCAGCAGCTTAGGCAGATTAAACACTGAAGCTTTCTTT. The chain joins TRBV7-9 to TRBJ1-1; D ambiguous. The V gene lost 1 base and the J gene lost 2 bases, with 8 bases spanning the gap. The CDR3 has 14 residues. CDR1 is SEHNR and CDR2 is FQNEAQ in the germline V gene (reference sequence).

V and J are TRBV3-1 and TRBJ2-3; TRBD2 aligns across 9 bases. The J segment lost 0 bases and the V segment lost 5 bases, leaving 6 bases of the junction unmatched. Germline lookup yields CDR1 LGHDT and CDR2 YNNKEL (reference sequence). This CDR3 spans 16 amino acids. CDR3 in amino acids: CASSSLAGPSTDTQYF. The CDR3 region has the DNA TGTGCCAGCAGCTCTCTAGCGGGGCCTAGCACAGATACGCAGTATTTT.

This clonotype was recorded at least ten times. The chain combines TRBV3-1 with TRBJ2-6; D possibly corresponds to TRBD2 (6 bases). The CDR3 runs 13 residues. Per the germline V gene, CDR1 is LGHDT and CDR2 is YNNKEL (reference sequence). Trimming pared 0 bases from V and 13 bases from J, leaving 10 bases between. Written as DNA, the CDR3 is TGTGCCAGCAGCCAAGATGCGGGGTGGGTCCTGACTTTC. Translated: CASSQDAGWVLTF.

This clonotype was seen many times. The CDR3 loop is CASTILQDRNNYGYTF. The CDR3 DNA sequence: TGTGCCAGTACCATTCTCCAGGACAGAAACAACTATGGCTACACCTTC. The chain recombines TRBV19 with TRBJ1-2, with D maybe TRBD1 (6 bases). The CDR3 runs to 16 residues. Trimming left V 7 bases short and J 2 bases short, with 20 bases between. Germline V CDR1 and CDR2: LNHDA, SQIVND (reference sequence).

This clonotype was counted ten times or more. The CDR3 here is CASTKGGRVGAQVGQFF. The CDR3 coding sequence is TGTGCCAGCACGAAAGGGGGGCGGGTGGGAGCCCAGGTGGGGCAGTTCTTC. The V gene is TRBV12-3 or TRBV12-4, the J gene TRBJ2-1, with D possibly being TRBD1 or TRBD2 (6 bases each). The CDR3 has 17 residues. V dropped 7 bases and J dropped 12 bases, with 31 bases sitting between them.

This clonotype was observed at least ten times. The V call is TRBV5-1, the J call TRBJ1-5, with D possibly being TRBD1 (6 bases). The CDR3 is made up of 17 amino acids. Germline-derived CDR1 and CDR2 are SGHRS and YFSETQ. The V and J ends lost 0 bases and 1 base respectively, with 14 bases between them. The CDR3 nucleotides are TGCGCCAGCAGCTTGGGTCCCGGGGGCGCGAGCAATCAGCCCCAGCATTTT. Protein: CASSLGPGGASNQPQHF. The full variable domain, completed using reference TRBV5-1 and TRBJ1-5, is KAGVTQTPRYLIKTRGQQVTLSCSPISGHRSVSWYQQTPGQGLQFLFEYFSETQRNKGNFPGRFSGRQFSNSRSEMNVSTLELGDSALYLCASSLGPGGASNQPQHFGDGTRLSIL.

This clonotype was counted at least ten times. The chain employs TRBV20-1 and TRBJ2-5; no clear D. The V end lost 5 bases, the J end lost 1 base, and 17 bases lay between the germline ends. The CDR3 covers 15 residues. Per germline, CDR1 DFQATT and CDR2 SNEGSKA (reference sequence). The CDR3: CSASSFSGPQETQYF. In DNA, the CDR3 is TGCAGTGCTTCTTCATTCTCCGGGCCCCAAGAGACCCAGTACTTC.

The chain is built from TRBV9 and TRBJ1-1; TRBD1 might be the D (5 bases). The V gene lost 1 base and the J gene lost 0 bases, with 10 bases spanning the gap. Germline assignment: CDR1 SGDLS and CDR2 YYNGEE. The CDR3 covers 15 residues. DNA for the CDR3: TGTGCCAGCAGCGTAAAGCCAGGGATGAACACTGAAGCTTTCTTT. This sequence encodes CASSVKPGMNTEAFF.

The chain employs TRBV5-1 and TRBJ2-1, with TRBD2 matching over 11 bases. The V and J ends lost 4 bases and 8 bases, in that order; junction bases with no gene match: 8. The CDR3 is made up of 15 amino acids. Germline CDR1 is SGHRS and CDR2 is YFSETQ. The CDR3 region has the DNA TGCGCCAGCAGCGCTATTAGCGGGGGGGCCGATGAGCAGTTCTTC. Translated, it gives CASSAISGGADEQFF.

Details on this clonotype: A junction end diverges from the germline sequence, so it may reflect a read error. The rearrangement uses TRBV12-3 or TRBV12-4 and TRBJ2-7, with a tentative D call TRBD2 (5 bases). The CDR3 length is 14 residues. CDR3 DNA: TGTGCCAGCAGTCTAGCTAGATTCGGCTACGAGCAGTACTTC. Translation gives CASSLARFGYEQYF.

In nucleotides, the CDR3 is TGTGCCAGCACCCCACATACGAACACCGGGGAGCTGTTTTTT. Its translation: CASTPHTNTGELFF. V usage is TRBV5-5 and J usage is TRBJ2-2; no firm D call. The V gene lost 6 bases and the J gene lost 0 bases, with 9 bases spanning the gap. CDR1 is SGHKS, CDR2 YYEKEE, per germline (reference sequence). This CDR3 comprises 14 residues. Full variable domain (outside the CDR3, taken from reference TRBV5-5 and TRBJ2-2): DAGVTQSPTHLIKTRGQQVTLRCSPISGHKSVSWYQQVLGQGPQFIFQYYEKEERGRGNFPDRFSARQFPNYSSELNVNALLLGDSALYLCASTPHTNTGELFFGEGSRLTVL.

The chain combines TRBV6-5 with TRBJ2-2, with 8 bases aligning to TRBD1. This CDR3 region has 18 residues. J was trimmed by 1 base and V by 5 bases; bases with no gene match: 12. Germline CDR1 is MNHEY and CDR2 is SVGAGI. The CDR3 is CASSPSLRDRRNTGELFF. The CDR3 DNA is TGTGCCAGCAGTCCTAGCCTCCGGGACAGGAGGAACACCGGGGAGCTGTTTTTT.

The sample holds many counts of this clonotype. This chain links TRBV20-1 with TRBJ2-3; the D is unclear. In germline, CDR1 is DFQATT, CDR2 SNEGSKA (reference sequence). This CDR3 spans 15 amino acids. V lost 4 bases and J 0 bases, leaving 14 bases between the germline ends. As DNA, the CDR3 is TGCAGTGCTACGAGCCTACTGTCTAGCACAGATACGCAGTATTTT. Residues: CSATSLLSSTDTQYF.

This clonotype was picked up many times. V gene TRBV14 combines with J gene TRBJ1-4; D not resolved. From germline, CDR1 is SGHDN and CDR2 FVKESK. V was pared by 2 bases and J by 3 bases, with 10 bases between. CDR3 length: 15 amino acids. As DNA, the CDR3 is TGTGCCAGCAGCCAACAAACGTTGGCTAATGAAAAACTGTTTTTT. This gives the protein CASSQQTLANEKLFF.

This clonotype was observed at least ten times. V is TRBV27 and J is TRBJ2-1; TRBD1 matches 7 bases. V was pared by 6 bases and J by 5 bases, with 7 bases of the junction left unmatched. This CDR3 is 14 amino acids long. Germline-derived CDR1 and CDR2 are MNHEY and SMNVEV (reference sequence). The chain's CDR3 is CASRPGQYHNEQFF. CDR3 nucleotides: TGTGCCAGCAGACCGGGACAGTACCACAATGAGCAGTTCTTC.